This T cell receptor (beta chain) comes out of a study of graft-versus-host responses after intestinal transplantation. Study information: Multivisceral, liver-intestinal, or isolated intestinal transplants were performed in recipients. Regarding the study as a whole: GvH clonotypes were identified within recipient marrow, with a subset emerging first in ileum or blood. Some patients had graft-donor T cell macrochimerism. In their allografts, the ratios of graft-versus-host to host-versus-graft T cell clones were high.

This clone has only a few counts. Its matching antigen is unknown. V was pared by 0 bases and J by 7 bases, with 10 bases between. Germline V gives CDR1 MNHEY, CDR2 SMNVEV (reference sequence). This CDR3 contains 13 residues. The data were produced by immunoSEQ multiplex PCR, yet TCRdb's version contains in-frame clones alone and is incomplete. The sample has 71,000 or so clones, 90% seen once. The chain is built from TRBV27 and TRBJ2-7; D gene ambiguous. Specimen: unstimulated CD8+ T cells sorted from spleen or lymph node cells, collected before intestinal transplant. The TCR sequence derives from a human donor who received an intestinal transplant. The CDR3 protein is CASSLSSLGEQYF. For the CDR3, the DNA is TGTGCCAGCAGTTTATCCAGTCTCGGGGAGCAGTACTTC.